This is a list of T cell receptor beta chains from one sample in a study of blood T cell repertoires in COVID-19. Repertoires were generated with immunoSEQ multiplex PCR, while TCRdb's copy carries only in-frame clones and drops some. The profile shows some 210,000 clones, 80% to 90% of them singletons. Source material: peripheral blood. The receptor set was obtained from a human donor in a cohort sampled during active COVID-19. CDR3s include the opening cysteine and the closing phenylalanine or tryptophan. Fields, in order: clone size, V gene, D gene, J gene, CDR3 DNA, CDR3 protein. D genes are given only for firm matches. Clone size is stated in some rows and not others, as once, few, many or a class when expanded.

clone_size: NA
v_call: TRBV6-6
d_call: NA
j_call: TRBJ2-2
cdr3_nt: TGTGCCAGCAGTTATTCGGGACTTGACACCGGGGAGCTGTTTTTT
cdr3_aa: CASSYSGLDTGELFF

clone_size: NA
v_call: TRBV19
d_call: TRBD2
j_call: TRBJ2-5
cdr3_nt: TGTGCCAGTACCAAGACCTCGGTGCGACGGGGGGAAGAGACCCAGTACTTC
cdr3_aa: CASTKTSVRRGEETQYF

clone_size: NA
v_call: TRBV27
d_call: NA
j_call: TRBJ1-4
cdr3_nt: TGTGCCAGCAGTTTACGAAGACAGTCTAATGAAAAACTGTTTTTT
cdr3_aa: CASSLRRQSNEKLFF

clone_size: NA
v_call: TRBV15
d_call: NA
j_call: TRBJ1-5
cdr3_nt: TGTGCCACCAGCAGGCCCGGGACATCAGGTCAGCCCCAGCATTTT
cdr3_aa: CATSRPGTSGQPQHF

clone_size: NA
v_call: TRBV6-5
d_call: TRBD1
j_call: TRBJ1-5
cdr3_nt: TGTGCCAGCCTTTCTACAGGGGATTATCAGCCCCAGCATTTT
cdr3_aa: CASLSTGDYQPQHF

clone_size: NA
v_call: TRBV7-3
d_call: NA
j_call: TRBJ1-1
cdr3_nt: TGTGCCAGCAGCGAGCAGGGAGGGAACACTGAAGCTTTCTTT
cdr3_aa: CASSEQGGNTEAFF

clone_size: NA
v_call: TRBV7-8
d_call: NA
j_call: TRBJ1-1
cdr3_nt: TGTGCCAGCAGCTTTAAGACACAAAACACTGAAGCTTTCTTT
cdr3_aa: CASSFKTQNTEAFF

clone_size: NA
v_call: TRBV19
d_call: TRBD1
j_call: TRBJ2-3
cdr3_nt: TGTGCCAGTAGACCCCTTGGGACAGGTGCGCAGTATTTT
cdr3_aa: CASRPLGTGAQYF

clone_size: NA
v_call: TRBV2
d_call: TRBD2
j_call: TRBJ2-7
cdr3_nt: TGTGCCAGCAGGGTAGCGGGAGCTATCTCCTACGAGCAGTACTTC
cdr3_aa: CASRVAGAISYEQYF

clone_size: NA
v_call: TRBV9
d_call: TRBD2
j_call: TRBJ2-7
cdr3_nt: TGTGCCAGCAGCGGGCAGACTAGCGGCTCCTACGAGCAGTACTTC
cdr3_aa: CASSGQTSGSYEQYF

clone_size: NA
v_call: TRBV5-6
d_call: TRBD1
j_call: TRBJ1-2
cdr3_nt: TGTGCCAGCAGCCCTGGGCACAGGGGGAAATATGGCTACACCTTC
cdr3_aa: CASSPGHRGKYGYTF

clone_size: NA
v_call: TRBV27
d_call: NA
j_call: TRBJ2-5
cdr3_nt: TGTGCCAGCAGTCGACAGCCGACGGCCCAAGAGACCCAGTACTTC
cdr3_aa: CASSRQPTAQETQYF

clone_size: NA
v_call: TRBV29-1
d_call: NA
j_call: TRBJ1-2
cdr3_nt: TGCAGCGTGCGGACAGACTATGGCTACACCTTC
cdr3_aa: CSVRTDYGYTF

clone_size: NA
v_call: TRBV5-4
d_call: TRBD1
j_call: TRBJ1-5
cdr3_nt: TGTGCCAGCAGCTTGGCATCCGGGACAGAAGATCAGCCCCAGCATTTT
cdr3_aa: CASSLASGTEDQPQHF

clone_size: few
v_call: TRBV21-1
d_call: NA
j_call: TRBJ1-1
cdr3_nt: TGTGCCAGCTTCCTCTGGGACAGGAACACTGAAGCTTTCTTT
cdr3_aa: CASFLWDRNTEAFF

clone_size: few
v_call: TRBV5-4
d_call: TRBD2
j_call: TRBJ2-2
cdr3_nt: TGTGCCAGCACCCGGACTAGCGGGAGTGGTACCGGGGAGCTGTTTTTT
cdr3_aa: CASTRTSGSGTGELFF

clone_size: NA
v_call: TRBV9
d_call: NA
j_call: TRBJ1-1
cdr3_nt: TGTGCCAGCAGTCTTTCCGGACAGACCGAAGCTTTCTTT
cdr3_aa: CASSLSGQTEAFF

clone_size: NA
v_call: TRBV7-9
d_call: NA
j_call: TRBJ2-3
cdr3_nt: TGTGCCAGCAGCTATACCCTTACTAGGAGTGATACGCAGTATTTT
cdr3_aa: CASSYTLTRSDTQYF

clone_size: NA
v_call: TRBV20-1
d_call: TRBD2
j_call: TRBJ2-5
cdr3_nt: TGCAGTGCTAGTACTAGCGGAACACAAGAGACCCAGTACTTC
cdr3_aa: CSASTSGTQETQYF

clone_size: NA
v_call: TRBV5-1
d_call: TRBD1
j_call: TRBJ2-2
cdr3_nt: TGCGCCAGCAGCTGGACAGGGAATGGGGAAACCGGGGAGCTGTTTTTT
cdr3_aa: CASSWTGNGETGELFF

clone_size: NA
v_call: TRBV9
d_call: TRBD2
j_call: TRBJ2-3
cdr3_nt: TGTGCCAGCAGCGTCCACACCGCCGGGGGAGGGATAGATACGCAGTATTTT
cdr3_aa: CASSVHTAGGGIDTQYF

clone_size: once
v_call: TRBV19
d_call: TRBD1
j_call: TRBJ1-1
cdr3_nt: TGTGCCAGTAGTATAAGGGACAGTCTGAACACTGAAGCTTTCTTT
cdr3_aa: CASSIRDSLNTEAFF

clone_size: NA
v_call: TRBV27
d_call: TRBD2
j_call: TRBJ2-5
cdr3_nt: TGTGCCAGCAGTTTACGGGGGAGGGCCGGGGGAGAGACCCAGTACTTC
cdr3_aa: CASSLRGRAGGETQYF

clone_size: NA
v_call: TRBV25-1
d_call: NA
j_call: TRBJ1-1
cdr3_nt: TGTGCCAGCAGTGATGAGACAGTAAACACTGAAGCTTTCTTT
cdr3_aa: CASSDETVNTEAFF

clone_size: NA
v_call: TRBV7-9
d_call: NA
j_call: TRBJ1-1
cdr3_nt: TGTGCCAGCAGCTTAGTTCAGGGCACTGAAGCTTTCTTT
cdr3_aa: CASSLVQGTEAFF

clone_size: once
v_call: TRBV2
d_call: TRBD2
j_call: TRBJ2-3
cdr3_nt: TGTGCCAGCAGTGGTTTTAGCGGGGGATTCACAGATACGCAGTATTTT
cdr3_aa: CASSGFSGGFTDTQYF

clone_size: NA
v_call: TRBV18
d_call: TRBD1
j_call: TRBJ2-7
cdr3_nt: TGTGCCAGCTCACTATTCCGGGACAGCTCTTCCTACGAGCAGTACTTC
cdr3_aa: CASSLFRDSSSYEQYF

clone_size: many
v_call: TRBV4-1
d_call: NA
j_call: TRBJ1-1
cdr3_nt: TGCGCCAGCAGCCGGGGGCCGGGCGAACTAGCTTTCTTT
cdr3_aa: CASSRGPGELAFF

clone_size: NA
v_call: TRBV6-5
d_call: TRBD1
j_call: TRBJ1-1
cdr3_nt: TGTGCCAGCGTGGACCGAGGGGGCGGAACTGAAGCTTTCTTT
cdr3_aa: CASVDRGGGTEAFF